Shown below are 25 T cell receptor beta chains from a single sample sequenced in a study of cytomegalovirus exposure and HLA in healthy donors. PCR primers comprised 60 Vbeta and 13 Jbeta primers. The protocol was immunoSEQ multiplex PCR, while the TCRdb copy is restricted to in-frame clones and leaves out a portion. In the table there are more than 110,000 clones, roughly 76% of which are singletons. Sequenced material: PBMCs. Receptors originate from a man between 18 and 35 years old in good health and CMV-seronegative.

The chain employs TRBV18 and TRBJ2-1; D may be TRBD1 (6 bases). Germline assignment: CDR1 KGHSH and CDR2 LQKENI. Trimming cost V 4 bases and J 8 bases, with 18 bases left between them. This CDR3 is built from 15 residues. CDR3 sequence: CASSRTALSQDEQFF. The CDR3 bases are TGTGCCAGCTCACGGACAGCACTCTCTCAGGATGAGCAGTTCTTC.

The genes are TRBV6-1 and TRBJ2-5; D is unclear. V lost 2 bases and J 2 bases, leaving 6 bases between the germline ends. The germline gives CDR1 MNHNS, CDR2 SASEGT. The CDR3 totals 13 residues. The CDR3 spells CASSENRQETQYF. The CDR3, as DNA: TGTGCCAGCAGTGAAAACAGACAAGAGACCCAGTACTTC.

V is TRBV19 and J is TRBJ1-2; D is undetermined. Germline loops: CDR1 LNHDA, CDR2 SQIVND (reference sequence). Trimming removed 8 bases at V and 6 bases at J, with 16 bases between. This CDR3 is 13 amino acids long. In nucleotides, the CDR3 is TGTGCCAGTGAGAGTGTCTGGGAGGATGGCTACACCTTC. Its protein is CASESVWEDGYTF.

This chain joins TRBV6-4 and TRBJ2-7, with TRBD2 identical over 9 bases. Looked up from germline, CDR1 is MRHNA and CDR2 is SNTAGT. V dropped 3 bases and J dropped 0; count of bases not matched to a gene: 3. The CDR3 consists of 15 residues. The CDR3 DNA follows: TGTGCCAGCAGTGAATTAGCGGGAGCCTCCTACGAGCAGTACTTC. This encodes CASSELAGASYEQYF.

V is TRBV13 and J is TRBJ2-3, with 8 bases identical to TRBD2. V shed 1 base and J 5 bases; nucleotides not matched to a gene: 5. Per the germline V gene, CDR1 is PRHDT and CDR2 is FYEKMQ (reference sequence). The CDR3 extends over 15 amino acids. CDR3 in amino acids: CASSLAGGQQDTQYF. For the CDR3, the DNA is TGTGCCAGCAGCTTAGCGGGGGGGCAACAAGATACGCAGTATTTT.

V is TRBV9 and J is TRBJ2-3; possibly TRBD1 for D (6 bases). V lost 5 bases and J 3 bases, leaving 13 bases between the germline ends. The CDR3 loop spans 14 amino acids. Germline CDR1 reads SGDLS; CDR2 reads YYNGEE. CDR3 DNA: TGTGCCAGCAGTGAGTCAGGGGCAACAGATACGCAGTATTTT. It translates to CASSESGATDTQYF. The full variable domain, with the rest looked up from reference TRBV9 and TRBJ2-3, is DSGVTQTPKHLITATGQRVTLRCSPRSGDLSVYWYQQSLDQGLQFLIQYYNGEERAKGNILERFSAQQFPDLHSELNLSSLELGDSALYFCASSESGATDTQYFGPGTRLTVL.

The rearrangement links TRBV7-2 to TRBJ2-3, with 13 bases aligning to TRBD2. This CDR3 has 16 residues. In germline, CDR1 is SGHTA, CDR2 FQGNSA. J was trimmed by 4 bases and V by 7 bases; bases with no gene match: 8. CDR3: CASTFPGLAGPDTQYF. The CDR3 DNA follows: TGTGCCAGCACCTTCCCGGGACTAGCGGGACCAGATACGCAGTATTTT.

This chain links TRBV19 with TRBJ2-3; no firm D call. V dropped 4 bases and J dropped 3 bases, with 8 bases sitting between them. CDR1 is LNHDA, CDR2 SQIVND, per germline (reference sequence). This CDR3 contains 13 residues. Written as DNA, the CDR3 is TGTGCCAGTAGTACGTTCGGGACAGATACGCAGTATTTT. Its translation is CASSTFGTDTQYF.

This chain joins TRBV9 and TRBJ1-1, with D possibly being TRBD1 (5 bases). Trimming stripped 2 bases from V and 4 bases from J, with 12 bases between. CDR1 SGDLS and CDR2 YYNGEE come from the germline V gene. The CDR3 totals 14 residues. The CDR3 is CASSVGGVGTEAFF. The CDR3, as DNA: TGTGCCAGCAGCGTTGGGGGGGTTGGCACTGAAGCTTTCTTT. Supplemented by reference TRBV9 and TRBJ1-1, the full variable domain reads DSGVTQTPKHLITATGQRVTLRCSPRSGDLSVYWYQQSLDQGLQFLIQYYNGEERAKGNILERFSAQQFPDLHSELNLSSLELGDSALYFCASSVGGVGTEAFFGQGTRLTVV.

CDR3 sequence (DNA): TGCGCCAGGGGGGGTCGGCCTAGCAATCAGCCCCAGCATTTT. Translation gives CARGGRPSNQPQHF. V usage is TRBV10-1 and J usage is TRBJ1-5; tentative D call: TRBD1 (5 bases). The V gene lost 9 bases and the J gene lost 0 bases, with 12 bases spanning the gap. The CDR3 runs 14 residues. CDR1 WNHNN and CDR2 SYGVQD come from the germline V gene (reference sequence).

This chain connects TRBV7-9 to TRBJ2-5; TRBD2 matches 7 bases. This CDR3 has 16 amino acids. CDR1 is SEHNR, CDR2 FQNEAQ, per germline (reference sequence). The V and J ends lost 6 bases and 5 bases, in that order; junction bases with no gene match: 15. The DNA for the CDR3 is TGTGCCAGCAGTCCCCTACCGGGACTACTAATGGAGACCCAGTACTTC. Residues: CASSPLPGLLMETQYF.

The genes are TRBV4-1 and TRBJ1-5; 8 nucleotides align to TRBD1. V was clipped by 3 bases and J by 1 base; unmatched bases: 2. The CDR3 extends over 15 amino acids. Germline V gene sequence: CDR1 MGHRA, CDR2 YSYEKL. DNA of the CDR3: TGCGCCAGCAGCCAGAGGACAGGGAGCAATCAGCCCCAGCATTTT. The encoded protein is CASSQRTGSNQPQHF.

This clone was observed a handful of times. This chain links TRBV6-4 with TRBJ2-2; D perhaps matches TRBD1 (5 bases). The germline V gene encodes CDR1 MRHNA and CDR2 SNTAGT. V was cut by 0 bases and J by 3 bases, with 5 bases left in between. The length of the CDR3 is 14 residues. CDR3 in amino acids: CASSDSGDTGELFF. CDR3 nucleotides: TGTGCCAGCAGTGACTCAGGGGACACCGGGGAGCTGTTTTTT.

This CDR3 is CASSHRDRAPREAFF. The CDR3 DNA is TGTGCCAGCAGCCACCGGGACAGGGCCCCCAGGGAAGCTTTCTTT. The V gene is TRBV13, the J gene TRBJ1-1; 9 nucleotides match TRBD1. Per germline, CDR1 PRHDT and CDR2 FYEKMQ (reference sequence). This CDR3 region has 15 residues. With 5 bases clipped from V and 8 bases from J, the junction kept 12 bases outside the gene matches.

This chain uses TRBV5-4 with TRBJ2-7; TRBD1 matches 9 bases. CDR3 length equals 14 residues. Germline CDR1 reads SGHNT; CDR2 reads YYREEE (reference sequence). After removal of 8 bases from V and 6 bases from J, the junction contained 12 bases not matched to a gene. The CDR3 reads CASMLGTGSGEQYF. The DNA for the CDR3 is TGTGCCAGTATGTTAGGGACAGGGTCGGGCGAGCAGTACTTC.

This clone was seen only once. The genes are TRBV30 and TRBJ2-3; perhaps TRBD1 as D (7 bases). Germline V gene sequence: CDR1 GTSNPN, CDR2 SVGIG (reference sequence). V dropped 5 bases and J dropped 4 bases, with 19 bases sitting between them. The CDR3 is 15 amino acids. The chain's CDR3 is CAWAQGGEYADTQYF. In nucleotides, the CDR3 is TGTGCCTGGGCCCAGGGGGGCGAATATGCAGATACGCAGTATTTT.

The CDR3: CASSAKGGDQYF. As DNA, the CDR3 is TGTGCCAGCAGTGCTAAAGGGGGGGACCAGTACTTC. V gene TRBV6-1 combines with J gene TRBJ2-5; D possibly corresponds to TRBD2 (7 bases). Germline lookup yields CDR1 MNHNS and CDR2 SASEGT. This CDR3 has 12 amino acids. Trimming cost V 4 bases and J 10 bases, with 13 bases left between them.

The chain links TRBV5-1 to TRBJ1-4; 7 bases agree with TRBD1. The CDR3 consists of 14 residues. Germline CDR1 and CDR2: SGHRS and YFSETQ. J lost 7 bases, V lost 2 bases, and 5 bases had no gene match. The CDR3: CASSLGTALEKLFF. CDR3 DNA sequence: TGCGCCAGCAGCTTAGGGACAGCTCTTGAAAAACTGTTTTTT.

The CDR3 sequence: CASSTGTGNLLNEKLFF. CDR3 bases: TGTGCCAGTTCCACCGGGACAGGGAATCTCCTGAATGAAAAACTGTTTTTT. This sequence joins TRBV19 and TRBJ1-4; 9 bases line up with TRBD1. This CDR3 is built from 17 residues. Losses at the gene ends were 8 bases for V and 5 bases for J; bases not matched to a gene: 15. Germline V CDR1 and CDR2: LNHDA, SQIVND (reference sequence).

This clone came up a few times. This chain joins TRBV28 and TRBJ1-4; 7 nucleotides match TRBD1. J was trimmed by 16 bases and V by 5 bases; bases with no gene match: 16. CDR1 is MDHEN, CDR2 SYDVKM, per germline. There are 14 residues in the CDR3. CDR3 sequence reads: CASSPHRDSPRRFF. In DNA, the CDR3 is TGTGCCAGCAGTCCCCACAGGGACAGCCCTCGACGGTTTTTT.

The rearrangement links TRBV4-1 to TRBJ1-1, with D maybe TRBD1 (6 bases). V was cut by 3 bases and J by 1 base, with 15 bases left in between. Per the germline V gene, CDR1 is MGHRA and CDR2 is YSYEKL. The CDR3 length is 16 residues. The CDR3 DNA sequence: TGCGCCAGCAGCCAGGATTCGACAGGAGCGAACACTGAAGCTTTCTTT. Residues: CASSQDSTGANTEAFF.

This sequence joins TRBV6-5 and TRBJ2-1, with TRBD2 matching over 10 bases. CDR3 length equals 15 residues. Per the germline V gene, CDR1 is MNHEY and CDR2 is SVGAGI. Trimming took 0 bases from V and 10 from J; bases not matched to a gene: 6. In nucleotides, the CDR3 is TGTGCCAGCAGTTACTCGACTAGCGGGTATCGAGAGCAGTTCTTC. This encodes CASSYSTSGYREQFF.

The V call is TRBV27, the J call TRBJ2-7; 7 bases match TRBD1. The trim removed 2 bases at V and 2 bases at J, leaving 6 bases unmatched. This CDR3 spans 15 amino acids. CDR1 and CDR2 from the germline V gene are MNHEY and SMNVEV (reference sequence). The CDR3 sequence: CASSLHRGPPYEQYF. The CDR3 nucleotides read TGTGCCAGCAGTTTACACAGGGGTCCACCCTACGAGCAGTACTTC.

The chain joins TRBV19 to TRBJ2-1; 7 bases align to TRBD1. The CDR3 has 14 amino acids. The ends lost 5 bases at V and 6 bases at J; junction bases unmatched: 7. CDR1 is LNHDA and CDR2 is SQIVND in the germline V gene (reference sequence). CDR3 region: CASSWDSPFNEQFF. The DNA for the CDR3 is TGTGCCAGTAGTTGGGACAGCCCGTTCAATGAGCAGTTCTTC. Supplemented by reference TRBV19 and TRBJ2-1, the full variable domain reads DGGITQSPKYLFRKEGQNVTLSCEQNLNHDAMYWYRQDPGQGLRLIYYSQIVNDFQKGDIAEGYSVSREKKESFPLTVTSAQKNPTAFYLCASSWDSPFNEQFFGPGTRLTVL.

J is TRBJ1-4 and V is TRBV2, with D possibly matching TRBD1 (5 bases). There are 11 residues in the CDR3. V lost 7 bases and J 8 bases, leaving 8 bases between the germline ends. Germline CDR1 is SNHLY and CDR2 is FYNNEI. The CDR3 here is CASTGGEKLFF. The CDR3 DNA is TGTGCCAGCACGGGGGGGGAAAAACTGTTTTTT.